Presented here are 16 T cell receptor beta chains from one specimen sequenced in a study of blood T cell repertoires in COVID-19. The method was immunoSEQ multiplex PCR; TCRdb's version includes in-frame clones alone and lacks a portion of them. The data hold a few hundred thousand clones, with more than 70% observed a single time. Sequenced input: peripheral blood. The receptors originated from a woman aged 18-30 years with acute or convalescent COVID-19.

The chain has TRBV18 and TRBJ2-7; TRBD2 is a possible D gene (6 bases). Germline CDR1 and CDR2: KGHSH and LQKENI. V lost 0 bases to trimming and J lost 2 bases, with 11 bases between them. The CDR3 runs 15 residues. Written as DNA, the CDR3 is TGTGCCAGCTCACCACCTGCGGGAAGAACCTACGAGCAGTACTTC. Translated, it gives CASSPPAGRTYEQYF. The full variable domain, completed using reference TRBV18 and TRBJ2-7, is NAGVMQNPRHLVRRRGQEARLRCSPMKGHSHVYWYRQLPEEGLKFMVYLQKENIIDESGMPKERFSAEFPKEGPSILRIQQVVRGDSAAYFCASSPPAGRTYEQYFGPGTRLTVT.

The rearrangement links TRBV9 to TRBJ1-2; D is undetermined. CDR3 length: 14 amino acids. CDR1 is SGDLS, CDR2 YYNGEE, per germline. Trimming removed 3 bases at V and 0 bases at J, with 9 bases between. CDR3: CASSAQATNYGYTF. In nucleotides, the CDR3 is TGTGCCAGCAGCGCCCAGGCGACTAACTATGGCTACACCTTC. Full variable domain (rest looked up from reference TRBV9 and TRBJ1-2): DSGVTQTPKHLITATGQRVTLRCSPRSGDLSVYWYQQSLDQGLQFLIQYYNGEERAKGNILERFSAQQFPDLHSELNLSSLELGDSALYFCASSAQATNYGYTFGSGTRLTVV.

The chain links TRBV19 to TRBJ2-4; 9 bases match TRBD2. From germline, CDR1 is LNHDA and CDR2 SQIVND (reference sequence). The CDR3 covers 15 residues. After removal of 3 bases from V and 6 bases from J, the junction contained 6 bases not matched to a gene. The CDR3 loop reads CASSIVGTSRNIQYF. CDR3 bases: TGTGCCAGTAGTATTGTCGGGACTAGCAGAAACATTCAGTACTTC.

The chain recombines TRBV6-5 with TRBJ2-5; 9 bases align to TRBD2. This CDR3 is built from 14 residues. After removal of 3 bases from V and 5 bases from J, the junction contained 4 bases not matched to a gene. Germline values: CDR1 MNHEY, CDR2 SVGAGI. CDR3 sequence (DNA): TGTGCCAGCAGTTATAGCGGGAGTCTGGAGACCCAGTACTTC. Protein product: CASSYSGSLETQYF.

This chain joins TRBV14 and TRBJ1-1; no clear D. Trimming cost V 4 bases and J 7 bases, with 13 bases left between them. Germline CDR1 SGHDN, CDR2 FVKESK. The CDR3 has 13 amino acids. CDR3 amino acids: CASSPSNVIEAFF. CDR3 nucleotide sequence: TGTGCCAGCAGCCCGTCTAATGTGATTGAAGCTTTCTTT.

The chain employs TRBV7-9 and TRBJ2-7; TRBD2 agrees at 11 bases. The CDR3 extends over 13 amino acids. Germline CDR1 SEHNR, CDR2 FQNEAQ (reference sequence). Germline trimming cut 5 bases from V and 5 bases from J; bases unmatched to any gene: 2. The CDR3 DNA sequence: TGTGCCAGCAGCCCGACTAGCGGGGACGAGCAGTACTTC. Translating gives CASSPTSGDEQYF.

This clone was observed a handful of times. The chain is built from TRBV7-6 and TRBJ2-1; TRBD2 agrees at 8 bases. The CDR3 is 13 residues long. Germline trimming cut 4 bases from V and 6 bases from J; bases unmatched to any gene: 2. The germline V gene has CDR1 SGHVS and CDR2 FNYEAQ. CDR3 loop: CASSSGTSNEQFF. CDR3 in DNA: TGTGCCAGCAGCTCCGGGACTAGCAATGAGCAGTTCTTC.

The chain couples TRBV30 to TRBJ2-7, with 12 bases lining up with TRBD1. The V gene's germline CDR1 is GTSNPN and CDR2 SVGIG (reference sequence). V shed 3 bases, J shed 4 bases, and the junction held 13 bases outside the gene matches. The CDR3 consists of 17 residues. The CDR3 sequence: CAWSSGDRGLKIYEQYF. In DNA, the CDR3 is TGTGCCTGGAGCAGTGGGGACAGGGGGCTCAAAATTTACGAGCAGTACTTC.

The chain uses TRBV5-1 and TRBJ2-6; D not certain. Germline assignment: CDR1 SGHRS and CDR2 YFSETQ. The CDR3 runs 13 residues. The V end was cut by 0 bases, the J end by 5 bases, with 3 bases between. CDR3 residues: CASSLDRANVLTF. The CDR3 DNA reads as TGCGCCAGCAGCTTGGATAGGGCCAACGTCCTGACTTTC.

This CDR3 is CSVGQYGYTF. The CDR3 region has the DNA TGCAGCGTCGGACAGTATGGCTACACCTTC. The chain joins TRBV29-1 to TRBJ1-2, with D possibly TRBD1 on 6 matching bases. The CDR3 consists of 10 residues. Trimming removed 6 bases from V and 5 bases from J, with 7 bases in between. CDR1 and CDR2 from the germline V gene are SQVTM and ANQGSEA.

The chain is built from TRBV6-6 and TRBJ2-2; 13 positions match TRBD2. Looked up from germline, CDR1 is MNHNY and CDR2 is SVGAGI (reference sequence). The CDR3 is 17 amino acids. Trimming at V came to 5 bases and at J to 0 bases, leaving 3 bases not matched to a gene. The CDR3 region is CASSPTSGGSNTGELFF. The CDR3 DNA reads as TGTGCCAGCAGTCCGACTAGCGGGGGGTCGAACACCGGGGAGCTGTTTTTT.

The chain combines TRBV20-1 with TRBJ2-2; TRBD2 agrees at 7 bases. Germline V CDR1 and CDR2: DFQATT, SNEGSKA (reference sequence). V lost 3 bases to trimming and J lost 4 bases; unmatched junction nucleotides: 11. The CDR3 extends over 16 amino acids. Written as DNA, the CDR3 is TGCAGTGCTAGTTCCGGGAGGATCGCGGGCACCGGGGAGCTGTTTTTT. Translation: CSASSGRIAGTGELFF.

J is TRBJ2-7 and V is TRBV5-5, with 8 nucleotides matching TRBD2. CDR1 SGHKS and CDR2 YYEKEE come from the germline V gene (reference sequence). Losses at the gene ends were 4 bases for V and 3 bases for J; bases not matched to a gene: 6. This CDR3 has 14 residues. The CDR3 DNA follows: TGTGCCAGCAGCCCTGGACTAGCTGGCTACGAGCAGTACTTC. This gives the protein CASSPGLAGYEQYF.

This clone was seen only once. The gene calls are TRBV24-1 and TRBJ1-1; unclear D gene. There are 13 residues in the CDR3. Germline values: CDR1 KGHDR, CDR2 SFDVKD. Deletions cut 1 base from V and 3 bases from J, with 5 bases between. CDR3 sequence: CATSDFGYTEAFF. In nucleotides, the CDR3 is TGTGCCACCAGTGATTTCGGGTACACTGAAGCTTTCTTT.

The CDR3 bases are TGTGCCAGCACCACGGGACAGAACACTGAAGCTTTCTTT. This gives the protein CASTTGQNTEAFF. This chain links TRBV12-3 or TRBV12-4 with TRBJ1-1; maybe TRBD1 (6 bases). Trimming took off 7 bases at V and 1 base at J, with 10 bases between the two ends. CDR3 size: 13 residues.

The chain has TRBV4-3 and TRBJ2-1; TRBD1 is a possible D gene (5 bases). V lost 0 bases to trimming and J lost 6 bases, with 21 bases between them. This CDR3 region has 18 residues. CDR1 and CDR2 from the germline V gene are LGHNA and YSLEER. CDR3 in DNA: TGCGCCAGCAGCCAAGATTCGGACATTCAAGACCTCTTCAATGAGCAGTTCTTC. It encodes CASSQDSDIQDLFNEQFF.